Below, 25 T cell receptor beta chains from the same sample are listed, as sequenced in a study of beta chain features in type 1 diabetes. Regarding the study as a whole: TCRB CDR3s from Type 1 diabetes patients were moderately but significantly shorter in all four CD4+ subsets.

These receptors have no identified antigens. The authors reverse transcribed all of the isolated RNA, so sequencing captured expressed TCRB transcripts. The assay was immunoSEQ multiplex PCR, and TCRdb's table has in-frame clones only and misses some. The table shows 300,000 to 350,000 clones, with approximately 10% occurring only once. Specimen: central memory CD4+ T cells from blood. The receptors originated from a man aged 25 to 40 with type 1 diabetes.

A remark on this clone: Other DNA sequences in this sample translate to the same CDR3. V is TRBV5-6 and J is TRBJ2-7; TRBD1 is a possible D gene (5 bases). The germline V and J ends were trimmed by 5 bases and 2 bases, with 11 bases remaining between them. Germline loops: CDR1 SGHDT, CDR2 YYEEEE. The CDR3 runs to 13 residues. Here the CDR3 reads CASSYTGTYEQYF. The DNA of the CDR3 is TGTGCCAGCAGTTATACAGGAACCTACGAGCAGTACTTC.

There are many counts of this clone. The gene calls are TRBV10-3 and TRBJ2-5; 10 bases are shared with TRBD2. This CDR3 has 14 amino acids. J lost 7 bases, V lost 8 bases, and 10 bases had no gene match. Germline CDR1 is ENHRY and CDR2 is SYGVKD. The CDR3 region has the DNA TGTGCCATCCGACCTAGCGGGGGAGACGGGACCCAGTACTTC. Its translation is CAIRPSGGDGTQYF.

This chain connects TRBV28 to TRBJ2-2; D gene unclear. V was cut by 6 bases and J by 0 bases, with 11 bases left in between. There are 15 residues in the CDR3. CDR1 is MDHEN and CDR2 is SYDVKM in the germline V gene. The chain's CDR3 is CASRQGRPNTGELFF. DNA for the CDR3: TGTGCCAGCAGACAAGGACGTCCGAACACCGGGGAGCTGTTTTTT.

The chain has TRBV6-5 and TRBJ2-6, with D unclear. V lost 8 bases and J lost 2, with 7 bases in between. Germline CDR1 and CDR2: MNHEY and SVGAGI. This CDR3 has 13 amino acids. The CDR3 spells CASLQAGANVLTF. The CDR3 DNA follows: TGTGCCAGCCTCCAGGCTGGGGCCAACGTCCTGACTTTC.

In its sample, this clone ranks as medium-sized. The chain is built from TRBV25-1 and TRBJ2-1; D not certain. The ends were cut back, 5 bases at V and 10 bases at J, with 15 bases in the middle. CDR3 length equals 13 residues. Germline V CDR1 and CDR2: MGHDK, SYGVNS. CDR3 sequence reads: CASSLGGVYEQFF. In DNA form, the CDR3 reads TGTGCCAGCAGTCTCGGCGGCGTATACGAGCAGTTCTTC.

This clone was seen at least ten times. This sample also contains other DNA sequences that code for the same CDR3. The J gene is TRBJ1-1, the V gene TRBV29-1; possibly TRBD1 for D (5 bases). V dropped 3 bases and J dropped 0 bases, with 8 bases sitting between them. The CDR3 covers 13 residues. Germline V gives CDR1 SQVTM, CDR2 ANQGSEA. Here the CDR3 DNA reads TGCAGCGTTGAGGGGCCGTTGAACACTGAAGCTTTCTTT. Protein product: CSVEGPLNTEAFF.

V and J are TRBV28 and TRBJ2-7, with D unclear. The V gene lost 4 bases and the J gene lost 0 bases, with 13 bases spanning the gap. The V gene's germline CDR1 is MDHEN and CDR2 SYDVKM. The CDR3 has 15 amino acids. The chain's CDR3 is CASSSTSFSSYEQYF. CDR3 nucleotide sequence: TGTGCCAGCAGTTCAACGAGTTTTAGCTCCTACGAGCAGTACTTC.

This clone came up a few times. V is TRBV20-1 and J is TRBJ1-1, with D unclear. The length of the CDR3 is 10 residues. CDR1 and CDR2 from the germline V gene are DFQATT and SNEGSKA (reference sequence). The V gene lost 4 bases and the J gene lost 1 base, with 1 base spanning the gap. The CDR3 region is CSAKNTEAFF. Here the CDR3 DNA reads TGCAGTGCTAAGAACACTGAAGCTTTCTTT.

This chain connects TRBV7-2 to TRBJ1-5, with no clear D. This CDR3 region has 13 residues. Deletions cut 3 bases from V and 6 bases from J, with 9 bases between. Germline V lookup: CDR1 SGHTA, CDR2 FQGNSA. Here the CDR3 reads CASSFDPVQPQHF. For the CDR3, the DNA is TGTGCCAGCAGCTTCGATCCAGTTCAGCCCCAGCATTTT.

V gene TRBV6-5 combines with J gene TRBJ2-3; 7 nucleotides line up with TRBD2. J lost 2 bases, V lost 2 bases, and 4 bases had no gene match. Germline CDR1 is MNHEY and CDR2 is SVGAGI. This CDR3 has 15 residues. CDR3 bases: TGTGCCAGCAGTTACGGAGCGGGGTTCACAGATACGCAGTATTTT. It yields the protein CASSYGAGFTDTQYF.

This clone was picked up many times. The chain's CDR3 is CASSESGGNTEAFF. For the CDR3, the DNA is TGTGCCAGCAGTGAATCGGGCGGAAACACTGAAGCTTTCTTT. The chain uses TRBV2 and TRBJ1-1; D is unclear. The V end lost 2 bases, the J end lost 2 bases, and 9 bases lay between the germline ends. Germline-derived CDR1 and CDR2 are SNHLY and FYNNEI. The CDR3 is 14 residues long.

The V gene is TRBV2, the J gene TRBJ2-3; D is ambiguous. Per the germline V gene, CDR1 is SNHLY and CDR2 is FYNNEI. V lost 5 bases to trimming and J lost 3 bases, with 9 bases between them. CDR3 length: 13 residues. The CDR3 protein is CASSPFRTDTQYF. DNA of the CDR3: TGTGCCAGCAGTCCCTTCAGAACAGATACGCAGTATTTT.

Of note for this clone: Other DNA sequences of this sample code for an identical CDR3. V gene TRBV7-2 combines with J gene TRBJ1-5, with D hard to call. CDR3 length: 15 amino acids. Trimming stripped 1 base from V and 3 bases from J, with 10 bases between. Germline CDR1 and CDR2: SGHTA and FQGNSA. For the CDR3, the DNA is TGTGCCAGCAGCTTAGTGGCAGGCTCCAATCAGCCCCAGCATTTT. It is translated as CASSLVAGSNQPQHF. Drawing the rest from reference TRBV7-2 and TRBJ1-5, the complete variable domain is GAGVSQSPSNKVTEKGKDVELRCDPISGHTALYWYRQSLGQGLEFLIYFQGNSAPDKSGLPSDRFSAERTGGSVSTLTIQRTQQEDSAVYLCASSLVAGSNQPQHFGDGTRLSIL.

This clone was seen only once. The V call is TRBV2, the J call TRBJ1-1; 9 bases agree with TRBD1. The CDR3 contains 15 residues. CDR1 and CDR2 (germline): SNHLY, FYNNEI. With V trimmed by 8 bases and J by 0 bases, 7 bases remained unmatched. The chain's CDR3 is CASLGTGRLNTEAFF. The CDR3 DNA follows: TGTGCCAGCCTTGGGACAGGGAGGCTGAACACTGAAGCTTTCTTT. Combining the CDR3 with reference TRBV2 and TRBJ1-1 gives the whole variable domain EPEVTQTPSHQVTQMGQEVILRCVPISNHLYFYWYRQILGQKVEFLVSFYNNEISEKSEIFDDQFSVERPDGSNFTLKIRSTKLEDSAMYFCASLGTGRLNTEAFFGQGTRLTVV.

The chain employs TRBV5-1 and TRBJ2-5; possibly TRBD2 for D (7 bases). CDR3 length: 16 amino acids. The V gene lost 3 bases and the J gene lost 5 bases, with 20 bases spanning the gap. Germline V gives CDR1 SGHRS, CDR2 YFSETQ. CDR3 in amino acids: CASSYRDYSGSETQYF. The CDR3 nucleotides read TGCGCCAGCAGCTACAGGGACTACTCCGGGAGCGAGACCCAGTACTTC.

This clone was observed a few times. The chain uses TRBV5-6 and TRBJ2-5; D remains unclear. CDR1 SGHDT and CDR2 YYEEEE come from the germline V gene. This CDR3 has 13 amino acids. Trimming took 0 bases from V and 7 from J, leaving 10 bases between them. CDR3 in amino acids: CASSLVGSGTQYF. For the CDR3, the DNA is TGTGCCAGCAGCTTGGTAGGGTCCGGGACCCAGTACTTC.

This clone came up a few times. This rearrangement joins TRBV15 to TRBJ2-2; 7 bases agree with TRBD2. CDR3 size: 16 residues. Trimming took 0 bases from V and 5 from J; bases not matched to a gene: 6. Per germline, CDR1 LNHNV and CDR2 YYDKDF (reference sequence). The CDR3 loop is CATSRDAGEITGELFF. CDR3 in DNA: TGTGCCACCAGCAGAGATGCGGGGGAAATTACCGGGGAGCTGTTTTTT.

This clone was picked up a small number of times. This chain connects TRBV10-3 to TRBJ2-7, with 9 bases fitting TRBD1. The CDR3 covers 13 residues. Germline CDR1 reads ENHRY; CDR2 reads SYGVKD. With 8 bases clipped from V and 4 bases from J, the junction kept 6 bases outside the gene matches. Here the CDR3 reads CAIGQGQGYEQYF. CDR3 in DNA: TGTGCCATCGGCCAAGGACAGGGGTACGAGCAGTACTTC.

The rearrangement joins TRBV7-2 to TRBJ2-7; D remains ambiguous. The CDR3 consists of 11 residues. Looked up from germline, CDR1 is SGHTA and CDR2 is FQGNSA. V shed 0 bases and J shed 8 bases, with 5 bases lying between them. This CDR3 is CASSLAEKQYF. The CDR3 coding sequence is TGTGCCAGCAGCTTAGCTGAGAAGCAGTACTTC.

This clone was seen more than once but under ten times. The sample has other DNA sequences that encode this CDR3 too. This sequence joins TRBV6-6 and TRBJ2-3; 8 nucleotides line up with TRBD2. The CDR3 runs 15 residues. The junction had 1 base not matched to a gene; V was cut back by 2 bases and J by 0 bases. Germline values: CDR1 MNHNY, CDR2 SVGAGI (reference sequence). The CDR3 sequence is CASSYPGGSTDTQYF. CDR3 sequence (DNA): TGTGCCAGCAGTTACCCGGGAGGGAGCACAGATACGCAGTATTTT.

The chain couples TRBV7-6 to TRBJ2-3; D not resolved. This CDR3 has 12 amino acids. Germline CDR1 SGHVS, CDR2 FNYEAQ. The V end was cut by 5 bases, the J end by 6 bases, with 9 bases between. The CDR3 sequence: CASSRMGDTQYF. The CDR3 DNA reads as TGTGCCAGCAGCCGGATGGGGGATACGCAGTATTTT.

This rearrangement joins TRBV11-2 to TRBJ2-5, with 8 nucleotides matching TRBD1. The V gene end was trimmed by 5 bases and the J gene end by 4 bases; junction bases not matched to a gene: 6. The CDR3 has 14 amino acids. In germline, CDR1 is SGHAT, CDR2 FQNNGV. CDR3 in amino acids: CASSPRQGPETQYF. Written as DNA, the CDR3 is TGTGCCAGCAGCCCACGACAGGGGCCAGAGACCCAGTACTTC.

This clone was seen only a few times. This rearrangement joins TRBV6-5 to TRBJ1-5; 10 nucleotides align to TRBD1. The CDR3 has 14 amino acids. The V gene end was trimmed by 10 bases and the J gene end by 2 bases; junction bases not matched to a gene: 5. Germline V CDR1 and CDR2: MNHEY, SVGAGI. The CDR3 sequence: CATAGTGGNQPQHF. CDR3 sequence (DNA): TGTGCCACCGCCGGGACAGGGGGCAATCAGCCCCAGCATTTT.

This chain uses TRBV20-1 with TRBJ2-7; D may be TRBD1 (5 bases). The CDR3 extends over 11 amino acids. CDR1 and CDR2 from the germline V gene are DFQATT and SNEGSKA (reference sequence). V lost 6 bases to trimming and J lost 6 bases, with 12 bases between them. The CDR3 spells CSAVTEREQYF. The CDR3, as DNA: TGCAGTGCGGTGACAGAGCGCGAGCAGTACTTC.

CDR3: CASSFLASGGANTGELFF. The CDR3 DNA reads as TGTGCCAGCAGTTTCCTGGCTAGCGGGGGGGCGAACACCGGGGAGCTGTTTTTT. The chain joins TRBV28 to TRBJ2-2; TRBD2 matches at 12 bases. This CDR3 has 18 amino acids. CDR1 is MDHEN, CDR2 SYDVKM, per germline. V shed 3 bases, J shed 0 bases, and the junction held 5 bases outside the gene matches.